This TCR beta chain emerged from a study of blood T cell repertoires in COVID-19. In its sample, this clone was seen a few times. TCRdb keeps only in-frame clones here, not all; method: immunoSEQ multiplex PCR. The sample consists of about 45,000 clones, roughly 71% of them appearing once. Sequenced input: peripheral blood. This receptor was identified in a man at least 80 years old with acute or convalescent COVID-19.

CDR3 DNA: TGTGCCAGCAGCGGGACAGTGGGGGACACTGAAGCTTTCTTT. Residues: CASSGTVGDTEAFF. The chain links TRBV9 to TRBJ1-1, with D perhaps TRBD1 (6 bases). Germline-derived CDR1 and CDR2 are SGDLS and YYNGEE. This CDR3 has 14 residues. V lost 3 bases, J lost 3 bases, and 12 bases lay in between.